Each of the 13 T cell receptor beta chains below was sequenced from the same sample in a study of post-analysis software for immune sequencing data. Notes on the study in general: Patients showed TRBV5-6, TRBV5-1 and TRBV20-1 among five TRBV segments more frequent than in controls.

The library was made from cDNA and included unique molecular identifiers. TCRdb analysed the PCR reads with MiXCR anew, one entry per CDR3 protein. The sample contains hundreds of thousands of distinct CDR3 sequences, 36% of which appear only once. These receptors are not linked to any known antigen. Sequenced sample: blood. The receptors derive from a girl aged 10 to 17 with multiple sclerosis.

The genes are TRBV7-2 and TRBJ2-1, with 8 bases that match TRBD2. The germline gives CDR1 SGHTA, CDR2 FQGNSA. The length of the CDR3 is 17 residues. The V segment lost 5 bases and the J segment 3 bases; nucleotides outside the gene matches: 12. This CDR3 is CASSHRSGIGLYNEQFF. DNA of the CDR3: TGTGCCAGCAGCCACCGTAGCGGGATAGGGCTCTACAATGAGCAGTTCTTC.

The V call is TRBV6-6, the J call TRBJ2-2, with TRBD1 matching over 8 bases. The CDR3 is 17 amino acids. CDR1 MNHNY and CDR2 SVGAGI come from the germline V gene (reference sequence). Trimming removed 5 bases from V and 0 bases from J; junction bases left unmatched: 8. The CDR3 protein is CASSIHRGEANTGELFF. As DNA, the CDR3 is TGTGCCAGCAGTATTCACAGGGGGGAGGCGAACACCGGGGAGCTGTTTTTT.

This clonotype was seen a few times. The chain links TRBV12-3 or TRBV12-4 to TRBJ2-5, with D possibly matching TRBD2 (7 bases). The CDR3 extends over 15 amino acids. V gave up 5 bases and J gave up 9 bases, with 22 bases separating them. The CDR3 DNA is TGTGCCAGCAGTCCGGGGGTTGGGGGGGCCCCGGCCCAGTACTTC. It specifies CASSPGVGGAPAQYF.

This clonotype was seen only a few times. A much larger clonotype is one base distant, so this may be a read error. CDR3 residues: CASSTPGQGSGEQFF. CDR3 bases: TGTGCCAGCAGTACCCCGGGACAGGGAAGTGGTGAGCAGTTCTTC. This sequence joins TRBV6-5 and TRBJ2-1, with 9 nucleotides matching TRBD1. The germline gives CDR1 MNHEY, CDR2 SVGAGI. This CDR3 spans 15 amino acids. The junction had 11 bases not matched to a gene; V was cut back by 5 bases and J by 9 bases.

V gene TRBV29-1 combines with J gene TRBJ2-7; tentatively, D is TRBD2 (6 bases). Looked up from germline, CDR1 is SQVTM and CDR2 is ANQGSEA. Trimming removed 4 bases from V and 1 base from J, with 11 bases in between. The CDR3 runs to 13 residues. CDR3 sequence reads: CSVVPSDSYEQYF. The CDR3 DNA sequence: TGCAGCGTTGTGCCTAGCGATTCCTACGAGCAGTACTTC.

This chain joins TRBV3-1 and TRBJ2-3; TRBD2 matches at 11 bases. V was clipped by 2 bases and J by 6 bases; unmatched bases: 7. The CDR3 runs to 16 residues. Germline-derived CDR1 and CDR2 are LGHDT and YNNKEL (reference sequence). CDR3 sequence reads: CASSQWGLAGGDTQYF. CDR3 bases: TGTGCCAGCAGCCAATGGGGCCTAGCGGGAGGTGATACGCAGTATTTT.

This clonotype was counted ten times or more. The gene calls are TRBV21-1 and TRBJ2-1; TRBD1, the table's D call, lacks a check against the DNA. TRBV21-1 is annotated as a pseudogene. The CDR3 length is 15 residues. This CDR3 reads CASDQGHPNYNEQFF. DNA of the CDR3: TGTGCCAGCGATCAGGGACACCCAAATTACAATGAGCAGTTCTTC.

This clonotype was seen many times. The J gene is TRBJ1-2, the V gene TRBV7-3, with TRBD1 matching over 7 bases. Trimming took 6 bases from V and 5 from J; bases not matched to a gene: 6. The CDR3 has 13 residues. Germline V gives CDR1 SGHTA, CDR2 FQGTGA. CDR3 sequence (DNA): TGTGCCAGCAGTCCGGACAGGCAATATGGCTACACCTTC. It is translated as CASSPDRQYGYTF.

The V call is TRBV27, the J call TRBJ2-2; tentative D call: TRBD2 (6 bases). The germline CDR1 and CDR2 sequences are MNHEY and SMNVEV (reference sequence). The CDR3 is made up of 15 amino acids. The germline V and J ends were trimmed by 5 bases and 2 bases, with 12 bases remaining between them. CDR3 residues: CASSARGRNTGELFF. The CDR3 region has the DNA TGTGCCAGCAGTGCCCGGGGGAGAAACACCGGGGAGCTGTTTTTT.

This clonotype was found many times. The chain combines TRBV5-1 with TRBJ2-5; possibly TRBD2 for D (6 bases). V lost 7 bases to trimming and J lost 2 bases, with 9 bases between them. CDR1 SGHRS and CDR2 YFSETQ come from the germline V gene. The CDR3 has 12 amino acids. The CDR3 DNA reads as TGCGCCAGCCGCCGGGAGCAAGAGACCCAGTACTTC. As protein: CASRREQETQYF. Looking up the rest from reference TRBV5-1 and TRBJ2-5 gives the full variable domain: KAGVTQTPRYLIKTRGQQVTLSCSPISGHRSVSWYQQTPGQGLQFLFEYFSETQRNKGNFPGRFSGRQFSNSRSEMNVSTLELGDSALYLCASRREQETQYFGPGTRLLVL.

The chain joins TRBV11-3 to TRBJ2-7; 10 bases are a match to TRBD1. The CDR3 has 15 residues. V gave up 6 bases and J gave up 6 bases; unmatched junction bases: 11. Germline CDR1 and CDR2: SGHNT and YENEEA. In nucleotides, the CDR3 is TGTGCCAGCAGTCAGAGCGGGACAGGGGTTCTCGAGCAGTACTTC. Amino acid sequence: CASSQSGTGVLEQYF.

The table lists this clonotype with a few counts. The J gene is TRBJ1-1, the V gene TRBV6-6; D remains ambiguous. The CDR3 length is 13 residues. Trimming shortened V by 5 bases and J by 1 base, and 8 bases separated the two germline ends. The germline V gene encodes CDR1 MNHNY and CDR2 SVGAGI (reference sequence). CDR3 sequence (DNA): TGTGCCAGCAGTGCATACCAGAACACTGAAGCTTTCTTT. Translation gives CASSAYQNTEAFF.

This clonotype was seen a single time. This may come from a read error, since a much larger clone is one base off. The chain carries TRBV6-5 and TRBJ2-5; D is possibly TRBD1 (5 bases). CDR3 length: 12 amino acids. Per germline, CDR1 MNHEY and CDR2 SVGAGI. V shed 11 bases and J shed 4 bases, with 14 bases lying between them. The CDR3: CACTGYGETQYF. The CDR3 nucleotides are TGTGCCTGCACAGGATACGGAGAGACCCAGTACTTC.